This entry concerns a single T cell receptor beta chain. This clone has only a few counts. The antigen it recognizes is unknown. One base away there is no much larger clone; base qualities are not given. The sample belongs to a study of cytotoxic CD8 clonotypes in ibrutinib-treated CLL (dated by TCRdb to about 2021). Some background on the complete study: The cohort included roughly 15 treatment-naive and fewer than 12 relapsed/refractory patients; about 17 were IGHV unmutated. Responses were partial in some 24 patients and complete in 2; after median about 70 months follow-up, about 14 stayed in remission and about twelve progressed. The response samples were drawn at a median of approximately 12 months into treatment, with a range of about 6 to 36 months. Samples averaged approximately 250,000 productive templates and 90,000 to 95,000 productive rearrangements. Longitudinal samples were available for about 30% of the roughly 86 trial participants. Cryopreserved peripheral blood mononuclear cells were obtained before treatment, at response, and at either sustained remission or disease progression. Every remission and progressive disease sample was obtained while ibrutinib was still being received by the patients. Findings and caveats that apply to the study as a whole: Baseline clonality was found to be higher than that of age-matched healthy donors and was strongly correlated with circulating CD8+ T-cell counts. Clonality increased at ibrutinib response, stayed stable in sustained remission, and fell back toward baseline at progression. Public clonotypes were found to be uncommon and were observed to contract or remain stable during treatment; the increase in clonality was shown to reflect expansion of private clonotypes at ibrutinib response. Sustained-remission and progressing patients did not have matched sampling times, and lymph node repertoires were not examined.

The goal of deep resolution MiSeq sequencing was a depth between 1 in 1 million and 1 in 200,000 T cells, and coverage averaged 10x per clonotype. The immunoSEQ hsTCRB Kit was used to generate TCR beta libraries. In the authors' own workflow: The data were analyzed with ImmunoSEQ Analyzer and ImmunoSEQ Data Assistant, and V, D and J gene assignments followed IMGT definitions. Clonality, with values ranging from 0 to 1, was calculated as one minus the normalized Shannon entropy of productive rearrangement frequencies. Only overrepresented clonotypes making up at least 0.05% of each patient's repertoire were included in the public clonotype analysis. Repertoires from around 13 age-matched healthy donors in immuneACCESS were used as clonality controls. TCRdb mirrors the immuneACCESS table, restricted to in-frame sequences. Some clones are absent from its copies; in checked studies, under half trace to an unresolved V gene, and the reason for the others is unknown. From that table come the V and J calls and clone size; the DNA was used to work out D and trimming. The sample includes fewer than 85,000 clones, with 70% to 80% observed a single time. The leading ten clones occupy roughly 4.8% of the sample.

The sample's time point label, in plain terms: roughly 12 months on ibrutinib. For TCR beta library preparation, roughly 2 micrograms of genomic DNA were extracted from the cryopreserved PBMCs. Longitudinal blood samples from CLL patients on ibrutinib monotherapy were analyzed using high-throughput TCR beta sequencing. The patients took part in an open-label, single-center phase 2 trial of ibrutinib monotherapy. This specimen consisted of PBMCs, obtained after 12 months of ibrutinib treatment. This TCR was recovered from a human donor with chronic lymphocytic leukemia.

The nucleotides read TGTGCCAGTAAACTCGGGGGGCATGGGGCTAATTCACCCCTCCACTTT. It is translated as CASKLGGHGANSPLHF. The rearrangement combines TRBV19 with TRBJ1-6; the D gene is perhaps TRBD1, from 6 matching bases. The CDR3 numbers 16 residues from cysteine through phenylalanine. Only the CDR3 DNA stays, 48 bases, in frame from base 1. The germline V gene (reference sequence) specifies LNHDA as CDR1 and SQIVND as CDR2. Trimming at the junction amounts to 7 bases on V and 6 bases on J, and the germline ends lie 19 bases apart.